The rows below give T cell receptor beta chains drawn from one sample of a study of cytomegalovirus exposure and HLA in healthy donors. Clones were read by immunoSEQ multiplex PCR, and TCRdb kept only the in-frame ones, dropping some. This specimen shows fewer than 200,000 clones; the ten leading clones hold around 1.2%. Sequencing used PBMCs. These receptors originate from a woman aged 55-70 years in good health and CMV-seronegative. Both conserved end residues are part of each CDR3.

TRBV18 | CASSPPGGRSYEQYF
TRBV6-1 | CASSRTATSTDTQYF
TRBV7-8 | CASSQGQVYYEQYF
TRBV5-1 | CASSLTGDTEAFF
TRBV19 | CASSNSGGRIYEQYF
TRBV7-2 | CASSRDRGPYEQYF
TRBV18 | CASSSTSGENTGELFF
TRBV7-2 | CASRPSGTDTQYF
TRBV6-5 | CASSYSLNSYEQYF
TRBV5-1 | CASSPLPRGARGYTF
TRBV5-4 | CASSLGGASGEETQYF
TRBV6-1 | CASRSGGFTEQFF
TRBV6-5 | CASSYKAGVPYEQYF
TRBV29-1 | CSVERFEVYNEQFF
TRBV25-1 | CASSEPTGFHEKLFF
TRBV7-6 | CASSYTGGNTGELFF
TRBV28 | CASSLTGGNQPQHF
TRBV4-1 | CASSGGGAYEKLFF
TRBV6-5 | CASTNAGGNEQFF
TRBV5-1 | CASSYPGYTEAFF
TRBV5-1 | CASSSGTDSSYEQYF
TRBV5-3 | CARSHPWTAQQETQYF
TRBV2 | CASSDTTTGHDQPQHF
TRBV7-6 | CASSFSGGHGYTF
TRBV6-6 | CASSYPQVGNQPQHF
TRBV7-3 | CASSQSGRGDTQYF
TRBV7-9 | CASSLENRGLPEKLFF
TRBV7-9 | CASSQGQGAHREKLFF